These T cell receptor beta chains were read from a single sample in a study of spatial heterogeneity in lung cancer. TCRdb processed the 5' RACE reads anew with MiXCR; each CDR3 protein has one entry. The data contain 25,000 to 30,000 distinct CDR3 sequences, roughly 7.2% of them singletons. The material was lung tumor tissue, obtained at surgery. All receptors come from a male donor with early-stage non-small cell lung cancer. Each CDR3 is given with its conserved first and last residue. Expanded clones get a size class; other rows say once, few or many, or leave the size out.

cdr3_aa | j_call | clone_size | v_call
CASSKAGTSDNNEQFF | TRBJ2-1 | NA | TRBV19
CAISSTDTQYF | TRBJ2-3 | few | TRBV10-3
CASRDSSYEQYF | TRBJ2-7 | many | TRBV10-2
CSASLQGPYGYTF | TRBJ1-2 | NA | TRBV20-1
CAAGTVTYEQYF | TRBJ2-7 | many | TRBV2
CASSELRAGGDSPLHF | TRBJ1-6 | many | TRBV6-1
CSARDYRGTDTQYF | TRBJ2-3 | many | TRBV20-1
CSAPPPGQGLQETQYF | TRBJ2-5 | medium-sized | TRBV20-1
CSAPRQGETQYF | TRBJ2-5 | medium-sized | TRBV20-1
CASRTWTENYNSPLHF | TRBJ1-6 | NA | TRBV27
CASSVAKLAPPTDTQYF | TRBJ2-3 | many | TRBV9
CASSFERGGYNEQFF | TRBJ2-1 | many | TRBV7-2
CASSFQGKAVYGYTF | TRBJ1-2 | many | TRBV5-8
CSARDIAYGYTF | TRBJ1-2 | many | TRBV20-1
CASSAPLGFTEAFF | TRBJ1-1 | many | TRBV18
CASSQVDTQYF | TRBJ2-3 | many | TRBV4-2
CASSLYSGHRNSPLHF | TRBJ1-6 | many | TRBV5-1
CASSYTSGEITDTQYF | TRBJ2-3 | few | TRBV6-5
CASSLVTGNTEAFF | TRBJ1-1 | few | TRBV7-2
CASSIPRSGTGELFF | TRBJ2-2 | NA | TRBV7-8
CASSPASQGYQPQHF | TRBJ1-5 | many | TRBV7-2
CASSQRGSYTEAFF | TRBJ1-1 | few | TRBV4-2
CASSRDRGPEAFF | TRBJ1-1 | many | TRBV3-1
CASTGQNTDTQYF | TRBJ2-3 | many | TRBV5-1
CASSWGGPSYEQYF | TRBJ2-7 | NA | TRBV27
CASRPDRAGAGELFF | TRBJ2-2 | many | TRBV5-1
CSARKTPHTEAFF | TRBJ1-1 | many | TRBV20-1
CASSFRQGGSEQFF | TRBJ2-1 | NA | TRBV5-1
CSARDWAGGSDYNEQFF | TRBJ2-1 | few | TRBV20-1
CASSFGTGNNSPLHF | TRBJ1-6 | NA | TRBV7-2
CASSLGGAQYNEQFF | TRBJ2-1 | many | TRBV5-1
CSASPSEPPYEQYF | TRBJ2-7 | NA | TRBV29-1
CSARWGVEETQYF | TRBJ2-5 | many | TRBV20-1
CASSRWGLANTGELFF | TRBJ2-2 | few | TRBV6-5
CASSLDGVTGANVLTF | TRBJ2-6 | many | TRBV7-2
CASRSLAAHTDTQYF | TRBJ2-3 | many | TRBV7-2
CASSLASATYNEQFF | TRBJ2-1 | many | TRBV5-1
CASSKWQGHEQFF | TRBJ2-1 | few | TRBV2
CASSLGVQETQYF | TRBJ2-5 | many | TRBV5-1
CASSFGGTQHTGELFF | TRBJ2-2 | many | TRBV5-1
CASSWGQYNSPLHF | TRBJ1-6 | many | TRBV11-2
CASSQRYGASTGELFF | TRBJ2-2 | many | TRBV4-3
CASSAVPGSYEQYF | TRBJ2-7 | many | TRBV6-1
CASSEGSAGGNQPQHF | TRBJ1-5 | few | TRBV6-1
CASSRRGAITEAFF | TRBJ1-1 | NA | TRBV5-6
CASSYLRTGGSVAGNTIYF | TRBJ1-3 | many | TRBV6-2/TRBV6-3
CASSPTSGSAYEQYF | TRBJ2-7 | NA | TRBV5-1
CASSPWRGAGLETQYF | TRBJ2-5 | many | TRBV6-5